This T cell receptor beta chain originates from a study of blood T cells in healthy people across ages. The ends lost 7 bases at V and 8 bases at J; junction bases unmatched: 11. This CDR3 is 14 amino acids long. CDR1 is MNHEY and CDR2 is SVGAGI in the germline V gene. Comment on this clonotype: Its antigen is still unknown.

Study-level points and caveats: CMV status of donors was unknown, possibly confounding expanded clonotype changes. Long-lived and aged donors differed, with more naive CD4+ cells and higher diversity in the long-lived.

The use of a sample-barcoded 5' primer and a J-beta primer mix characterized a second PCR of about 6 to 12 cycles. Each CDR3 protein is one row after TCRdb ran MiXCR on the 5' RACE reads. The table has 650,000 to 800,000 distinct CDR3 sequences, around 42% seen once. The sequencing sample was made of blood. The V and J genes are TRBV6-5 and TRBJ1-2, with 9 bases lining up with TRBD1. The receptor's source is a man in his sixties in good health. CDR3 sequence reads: CASNTGGRVGGYTF. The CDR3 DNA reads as TGTGCCAGCAATACAGGGGGCAGAGTTGGAGGCTACACCTTC.